This T cell receptor (beta chain) was sequenced during a study of Graves' ophthalmopathy and Graves' hyperthyroidism. Study-wide results and caveats: Ophthalmopathy progression cases were predicted by the model with about 70% sensitivity and about 72% specificity. A 13-signature model separated ophthalmopathy from stable hyperthyroidism, reaching roughly 85% sensitivity and 80% to 83% specificity cross-validated. Also, most clonotypes expanded in the thyroid above 0.001 frequency appeared in blood.

This clonotype has at least ten counts. Antigen: not known. Germline V CDR1 and CDR2: SEHNR, FQNEAQ (reference sequence). V shed 5 bases and J shed 10 bases, with 18 bases lying between them. The CDR3 extends over 15 amino acids. Beta-chain TCR CDR3 regions were amplified from RNA transcripts. First-round RT-PCR employed HTBI primers, with a second-round multiplex PCR after it. Each CDR3 protein gets one entry after TCRdb re-called the multiplex PCR reads with MiXCR. Of 1 million to 1.3 million distinct CDR3 sequences in the sample, 35% to 45% were seen once. Pregnancy or lactation, uncontrolled infections and other autoimmune diseases were grounds for excluding patients.

Material for sequencing was peripheral blood or thyroid tissue (not recorded which). The chain combines TRBV7-9 with TRBJ1-6, with TRBD1 as a possible D gene (5 bases). The TCR sequence derives from an adult man with Graves' hyperthyroidism. CDR3 residues: CASSHTRGGSSPLHF. For the CDR3, the DNA is TGTGCCAGCAGCCACACCCGCGGGGGTTCATCACCCCTCCACTTT. Drawing the rest from reference TRBV7-9 and TRBJ1-6, the complete variable domain is DTGVSQNPRHKITKRGQNVTFRCDPISEHNRLYWYRQTLGQGPEFLTYFQNEAQLEKSRLLSDRFSAERPKGSFSTLEIQRTEQGDSAMYLCASSHTRGGSSPLHFGNGTRLTVT.